A single sample gave rise to the 7 T cell receptor beta chains below, sequenced in a study of human T cells and chemical hapten exposure. MiXCR, applied by TCRdb to the RACE reads, yields one record per CDR3 protein. The sample shows more than 300,000 distinct CDR3 sequences, about 5% of them seen only once. Time point described: pre-sensitization, week 0. Treatment denoted: therapeutic diphenylcyclopropenone sensitization with weekly scalp DPC. The specimen was whole blood, collected in connection with sensitization to the hapten diphenylcyclopropenone (DPC). The receptors were gathered from a woman aged 18-29 years with alopecia areata. Some clones in this sample may be carry-over from other donors' samples.

This clonotype occurred once. V gene TRBV4-2 combines with J gene TRBJ2-5; possibly TRBD1 for D (7 bases). With 4 bases removed from V and 1 base from J, the gap between germline ends came to 10 bases. The CDR3 contains 14 residues. From germline, CDR1 is LGHNA and CDR2 YNFKEQ. The CDR3 spells CASSPGGGQETQYF. CDR3 bases: TGTGCCAGCAGCCCAGGGGGAGGCCAAGAGACCCAGTACTTC.

This clonotype has at least ten counts. Germline is not matched at one junction end, which may reflect a read error. CDR3 sequence: CASSLDRSPSGF. The CDR3, as DNA: TGTGCCAGCAGCTTAGATCGGTCACCCTCAGGTTTT. The V gene is TRBV7-2, the J gene TRBJ2-3, with D unresolved. The CDR3 length is 12 residues. Per the germline V gene, CDR1 is SGHTA and CDR2 is FQGNSA.

The genes are TRBV4-1 and TRBJ2-1; 8 bases are a match to TRBD2. CDR1 and CDR2 from the germline V gene are MGHRA and YSYEKL. This CDR3 comprises 17 residues. J gave up 10 bases and V 4 bases, and 18 bases lay outside the gene matches. The CDR3 here is CASSLHGTGGAHGEQFF. The CDR3 DNA reads TGCGCCAGCAGCCTACACGGGACGGGGGGGGCCCATGGGGAGCAGTTCTTC.

The chain recombines TRBV29-1 with TRBJ2-7, with 13 bases aligning to TRBD2. CDR1 is SQVTM, CDR2 ANQGSEA, per germline. This CDR3 region has 14 residues. The J segment lost 3 bases and the V segment lost 6 bases, leaving 5 bases of the junction unmatched. CDR3 coding DNA: TGCAGCGTGATTTGGACTAGCGGGGGCTACGAGCAGTACTTC. Translated, it gives CSVIWTSGGYEQYF.

There are many counts of this clonotype. V and J are TRBV20-1 and TRBJ2-3; D is unclear. The germline CDR1 and CDR2 sequences are DFQATT and SNEGSKA (reference sequence). Between the trimmed V and J ends, which lost 5 bases and 2 bases, there was a span of 2 bases. This CDR3 has 10 residues. CDR3 protein: CSALTDTQYF. CDR3 DNA: TGCAGTGCTCTCACAGATACGCAGTATTTT.

In its sample, this clonotype was seen many times. CDR3 nucleotides: TGCGCCAGCAGCCAAGATTGGGCCCGGACAGACAACAATGAGCAGTTCTTC. Translated: CASSQDWARTDNNEQFF. The rearrangement joins TRBV4-3 to TRBJ2-1; D may be TRBD1 (6 bases). Germline loops: CDR1 LGHNA, CDR2 YSLEER. CDR3 length: 17 amino acids. The V and J ends lost 0 bases and 5 bases respectively, with 17 bases between them.

This clonotype appeared a few times. The V and J genes are TRBV23-1 and TRBJ2-3; unclear D gene. TRBV23-1 falls under the ORF class, with uncertain function. The CDR3 runs 10 residues. V shed 4 bases and J shed 14 bases, with 10 bases lying between them. The DNA for the CDR3 is TGCGCCAGCAGTCGTGAAAGCCGGTATTTT. Its protein product is CASSRESRYF.